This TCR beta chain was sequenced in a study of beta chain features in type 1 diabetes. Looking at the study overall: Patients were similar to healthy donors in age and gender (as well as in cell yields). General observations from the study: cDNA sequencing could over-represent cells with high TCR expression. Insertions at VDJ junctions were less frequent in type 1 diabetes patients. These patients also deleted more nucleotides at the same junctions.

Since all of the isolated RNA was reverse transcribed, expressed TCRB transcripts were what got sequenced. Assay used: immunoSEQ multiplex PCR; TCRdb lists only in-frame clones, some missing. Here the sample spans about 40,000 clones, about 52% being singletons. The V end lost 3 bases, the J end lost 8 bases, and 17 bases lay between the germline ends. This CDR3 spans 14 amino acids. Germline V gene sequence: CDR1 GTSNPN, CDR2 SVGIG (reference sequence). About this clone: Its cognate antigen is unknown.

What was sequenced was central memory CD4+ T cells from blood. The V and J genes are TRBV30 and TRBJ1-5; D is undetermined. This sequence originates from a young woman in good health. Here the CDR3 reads CAWRTPAGFEPQHF. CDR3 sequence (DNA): TGTGCCTGGAGAACTCCGGCGGGATTCGAGCCCCAGCATTTT.